The rows below give T cell receptor beta chains drawn from one sample of a study of blood T cell repertoires in COVID-19. The table came from immunoSEQ multiplex PCR; TCRdb's copy has only in-frame clones and leaves some out. In the table there are tens of thousands of clones, 81% of which are singletons. Sequencing used peripheral blood. The source is a woman of 80 years or more with COVID-19, enrolled during active disease. Each CDR3 is given with its conserved first and last residue. Each record gives: V gene, clone size, J gene, D gene, CDR3 protein, CDR3 DNA. A D gene is named only where the DNA matches it firmly. Rows give clone size only sometimes, using once, few, many, or a class for an expanded clone.

>TRBV29-1|once|TRBJ1-1|TRBD1
CSVDEGAARTEAFF
TGCAGCGTTGATGAGGGGGCAGCTCGGACTGAAGCTTTCTTT
>TRBV14|.|TRBJ2-7|.
CASSRVISSEQYF
TGTGCCAGCAGCCGCGTGATCTCGTCCGAGCAGTACTTC
>TRBV2|.|TRBJ2-3|TRBD1
CASRKQGADTDTQYF
TGTGCCAGCAGGAAACAGGGGGCAGACACAGATACGCAGTATTTT
>TRBV18|.|TRBJ2-7|TRBD2
CASSPKGASGSYEQYF
TGTGCCAGCTCACCAAAGGGGGCTAGCGGGAGTTACGAGCAGTACTTC
>TRBV5-1|.|TRBJ2-1|TRBD1
CASGPHLGTGYNEQFF
TGCGCCAGCGGCCCCCATCTCGGGACAGGTTACAATGAGCAGTTCTTC
>TRBV3-1/TRBV3-2|.|TRBJ2-2|TRBD2
CASSPPAGGVSGELFF
TGTGCCAGCAGCCCGCCCGCGGGAGGTGTATCCGGGGAGCTGTTTTTT
>TRBV2|.|TRBJ1-1|.
CASSEALGAMNTEAFF
TGTGCCAGCAGTGAAGCGCTGGGGGCCATGAACACTGAAGCTTTCTTT
>TRBV5-5|.|TRBJ2-7|.
CASSWTTYEQYF
TGTGCCAGCAGCTGGACTACCTACGAGCAGTACTTC
>TRBV7-6|.|TRBJ1-6|.
CASSSTQGNNSPLHF
TGTGCCAGCAGCTCGACCCAGGGAAATAATTCACCCCTCCACTTT
>TRBV5-1|.|TRBJ2-1|.
CAAAPNEQFF
TGCGCCGCCGCGCCAAATGAGCAGTTCTTC
>TRBV14|.|TRBJ2-3|.
CASSQLLYTDTQYF
TGTGCCAGCAGCCAGCTGCTCTACACAGATACGCAGTATTTT
>TRBV25-1|.|TRBJ2-1|TRBD2
CASSVLAGSSYNEQFF
TGTGCCAGCAGCGTCTTAGCGGGTAGCTCCTACAATGAGCAGTTCTTC
>TRBV7-8|.|TRBJ1-2|.
CASSSNSVGGYTF
TGTGCCAGCAGCTCCAACAGTGTTGGTGGCTACACCTTC
>TRBV5-1|.|TRBJ2-1|.
CASSFGSSYNEQFF
TGCGCCAGCAGCTTTGGGAGCTCCTACAATGAGCAGTTCTTC
>TRBV18|.|TRBJ1-4|TRBD1
CASSPRTGDEKLFF
TGTGCCAGCTCACCTAGGACAGGGGATGAAAAACTGTTTTTT
>TRBV3-1/TRBV3-2|.|TRBJ2-1|TRBD2
CASSQGLGGGYNEQFF
TGTGCCAGCAGCCAAGGCCTCGGGGGGGGCTACAATGAGCAGTTCTTC
>TRBV19|.|TRBJ2-7|.
CASSWDSSYEQYF
TGTGCCAGTAGTTGGGACTCTTCCTACGAGCAGTACTTC
>TRBV19|.|TRBJ2-7|TRBD2
CASSIASGGFQQYF
TGTGCCAGTAGTATTGCTAGCGGGGGCTTCCAGCAGTACTTC
>TRBV6-1|.|TRBJ2-1|TRBD1
CASSDGTGGLEQFF
TGTGCCAGCAGTGATGGGACAGGGGGTCTTGAGCAGTTCTTC
>TRBV28|.|TRBJ2-1|.
CASSLTTTSYNEQFF
TGTGCCAGCAGTTTAACGACAACCTCCTACAATGAGCAGTTCTTC
>TRBV19|.|TRBJ2-3|TRBD2
CASSPRTGTSGITDTQYF
TGTGCCAGTAGTCCCAGGACCGGGACTAGCGGGATCACAGATACGCAGTATTTT
>TRBV3-1/TRBV3-2|.|TRBJ1-2|.
CASSQKTGGYTF
TGTGCCAGCAGCCAAAAGACGGGAGGCTACACCTTC
>TRBV6-5|once|TRBJ1-6|TRBD1
CASGFAGQNSPLHF
TGTGCCAGTGGGTTTGCGGGACAGAATTCACCCCTCCACTTT
>TRBV7-9|.|TRBJ2-1|TRBD2
CASSLNGLAAYNEQFF
TGTGCCAGCAGCTTGAACGGACTAGCGGCCTACAATGAGCAGTTCTTC
>TRBV30|few|TRBJ2-4|TRBD2
CAWASSRASGRAGLQYF
TGTGCCTGGGCTTCTTCTCGGGCTAGCGGGAGGGCCGGGCTCCAGTACTTC
>TRBV7-9|.|TRBJ2-4|TRBD2
CASSPVGGYKNIQYF
TGTGCCAGCAGCCCGGTGGGGGGGTACAAAAACATTCAGTACTTC
>TRBV11-2|.|TRBJ2-1|TRBD2
CASSGYSGFGVNEQFF
TGTGCCAGCAGCGGTTATAGCGGGTTCGGGGTAAATGAGCAGTTCTTC
>TRBV6-5|once|TRBJ1-6|.
CASSSGVGGSLHF
TGTGCCAGCAGTTCCGGGGTTGGGGGGTCCCTCCACTTT
>TRBV27|.|TRBJ1-3|.
CASSLSGGPGNTIYF
TGTGCCAGCAGTTTATCAGGAGGGCCTGGAAACACCATATATTTT
>TRBV30|.|TRBJ1-1|TRBD1
CAWSVRGQGARNTEAFF
TGTGCCTGGAGTGTACGAGGACAGGGGGCCAGGAACACTGAAGCTTTCTTT
>TRBV4-1|.|TRBJ2-3|TRBD1
CASSRTQGARTDTQYF
TGCGCCAGCAGCCGAACACAGGGGGCTCGTACAGATACGCAGTATTTT
>TRBV6-1|.|TRBJ2-1|TRBD1
CASSEGYRGLRNEQFF
TGTGCCAGCAGTGAAGGGTACAGGGGGCTTAGGAATGAGCAGTTCTTC
>TRBV27|.|TRBJ2-7|.
CASSRNPSSYEQYF
TGTGCCAGCAGCCGGAATCCTAGCTCCTACGAGCAGTACTTC
>TRBV10-3|.|TRBJ1-2|TRBD1
CAISEIGGDRYGYTF
TGTGCCATCAGTGAGATTGGTGGGGACAGGTATGGCTACACCTTC
>TRBV5-5|.|TRBJ2-1|TRBD2
CASSSGGLAGIDEQFF
TGTGCCAGCAGTTCAGGGGGACTAGCGGGTATAGATGAGCAGTTCTTC
>TRBV19|.|TRBJ2-1|.
CASSIGGTYNEQFF
TGTGCCAGTAGTATAGGCGGTACCTACAATGAGCAGTTCTTC
>TRBV11-2|.|TRBJ2-3|.
CASSLMQGITDTQYF
TGTGCCAGCAGCCTCATGCAGGGGATTACAGATACGCAGTATTTT
>TRBV24-1|.|TRBJ1-5|.
CATSDFTGNQPQHF
TGTGCCACCAGTGATTTTACAGGCAATCAGCCCCAGCATTTT
>TRBV4-2|once|TRBJ2-1|.
CASSSTGRGNEQFF
TGTGCCAGCAGCTCCACCGGCAGGGGTAATGAGCAGTTCTTC
>TRBV19|.|TRBJ2-7|.
CASTAAGGIYEQYF
TGTGCCAGTACGGCAGCCGGGGGAATCTACGAGCAGTACTTC
>TRBV3-1/TRBV3-2|.|TRBJ1-1|.
CASSLGQKNTEAFF
TGTGCCAGCAGCCTGGGGCAGAAGAACACTGAAGCTTTCTTT
>TRBV12-2|.|TRBJ2-7|.
CASRQSGSVYEQYF
TGTGCAAGTCGCCAAAGCGGGAGTGTTTACGAGCAGTACTTC
>TRBV2|few|TRBJ1-5|TRBD1
CASSETTGGQPQHF
TGTGCCAGCAGTGAAACTACAGGGGGCCAGCCCCAGCATTTT
>TRBV4-1|.|TRBJ2-4|TRBD1
CASSQATGVGVAKNIQYF
TGCGCCAGCAGCCAAGCAACAGGGGTCGGGGTGGCCAAAAACATTCAGTACTTC
>TRBV5-1|.|TRBJ2-2|TRBD2
CACRTGGSGELFF
TGCGCCTGTAGAACCGGGGGGTCCGGGGAGCTGTTTTTT
>TRBV27|.|TRBJ2-3|.
CASSLFSKAQGNTQYF
TGTGCCAGCAGTTTATTCTCAAAAGCACAGGGAAACACGCAGTATTTT
>TRBV5-1|.|TRBJ1-2|.
CASSLGTYGYTF
TGCGCCAGCAGCCTGGGAACTTATGGCTACACCTTC
>TRBV19|.|TRBJ2-1|TRBD2
CASSMGLAGSSSYNEQFF
TGTGCCAGTAGTATGGGACTAGCGGGTTCTAGCTCCTACAATGAGCAGTTCTTC
>TRBV7-8|.|TRBJ1-1|.
CASSFRSGTEAFF
TGTGCCAGCAGCTTCCGGTCGGGTACTGAAGCTTTCTTT
>TRBV6-4|once|TRBJ1-1|.
CASSSEFSTEAFF
TGTGCCAGCAGTTCCGAGTTTTCCACTGAAGCTTTCTTT
>TRBV15|.|TRBJ2-1|.
CATSRPGLQTNTEQFF
TGTGCCACCAGCAGGCCGGGACTCCAGACCAACACTGAGCAGTTCTTC
>TRBV19|.|TRBJ2-7|TRBD2
CASSPWTSGIAYEQYF
TGTGCCAGTAGTCCATGGACTAGCGGGATAGCCTACGAGCAGTACTTC
>TRBV25-1|.|TRBJ2-1|.
CASTPMTGYSYNEQFF
TGTGCCAGCACCCCAATGACAGGCTACTCCTACAATGAGCAGTTCTTC
>TRBV28|.|TRBJ1-5|TRBD1
CASSLWGTGRGYSNQPQHF
TGTGCCAGCAGTTTATGGGGGACAGGGCGAGGGTATAGCAATCAGCCCCAGCATTTT
>TRBV4-2|.|TRBJ2-5|.
CASSQGRLGLETQYF
TGTGCCAGCAGCCAAGGCCGACTAGGACTAGAGACCCAGTACTTC
>TRBV25-1|.|TRBJ2-2|TRBD2
CASRASGSLITGELFF
TGTGCCAGCAGGGCAAGCGGGAGCTTAATCACCGGGGAGCTGTTTTTT
>TRBV29-1|.|TRBJ1-2|TRBD1
CSVQGQGARGYTF
TGCAGCGTTCAAGGACAGGGGGCGCGGGGCTACACCTTC
>TRBV6-2/TRBV6-3|once|TRBJ2-7|TRBD2
CASSYSLAGPSYEQYF
TGTGCCAGCAGTTACTCACTAGCGGGGCCCTCCTACGAGCAGTACTTC
>TRBV30|.|TRBJ2-3|TRBD2
CAWSSGTSGASGTQYF
TGTGCCTGGAGTTCCGGGACTAGCGGGGCCTCGGGTACGCAGTATTTT
>TRBV18|.|TRBJ2-1|TRBD2
CASSPKRGLYNEQFF
TGTGCCAGCTCACCTAAGCGGGGGCTCTACAATGAGCAGTTCTTC